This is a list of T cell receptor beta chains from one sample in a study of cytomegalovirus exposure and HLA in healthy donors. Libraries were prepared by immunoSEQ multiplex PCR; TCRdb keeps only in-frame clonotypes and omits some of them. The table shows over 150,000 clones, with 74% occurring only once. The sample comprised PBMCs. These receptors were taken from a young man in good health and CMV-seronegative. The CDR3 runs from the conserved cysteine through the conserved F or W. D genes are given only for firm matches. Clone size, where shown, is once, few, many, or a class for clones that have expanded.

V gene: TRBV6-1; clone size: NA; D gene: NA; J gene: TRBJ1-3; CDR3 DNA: TGTGCCATTCAGGGTTCGGCTGGAAACACCATATATTTT; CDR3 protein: CAIQGSAGNTIYF
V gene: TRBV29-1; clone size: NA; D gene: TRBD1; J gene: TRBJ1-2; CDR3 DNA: TGCAGCGTTGATGGGGACAGGGCTGGCTACACCTTC; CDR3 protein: CSVDGDRAGYTF
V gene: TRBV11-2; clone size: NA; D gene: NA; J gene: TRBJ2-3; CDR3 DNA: TGTGCCAGCAGCGGATTCCTAACAGGGCCAGATACGCAGTATTTT; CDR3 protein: CASSGFLTGPDTQYF
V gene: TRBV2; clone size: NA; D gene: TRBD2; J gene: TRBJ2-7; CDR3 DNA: TGTGCCAGCGAGCGGGACGGTGACTACGAGCAGTACTTC; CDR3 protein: CASERDGDYEQYF
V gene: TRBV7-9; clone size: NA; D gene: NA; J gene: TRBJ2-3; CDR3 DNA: TGTGCCAGCAGCTTACCGACAGGTGCGATCACAGATACGCAGTATTTT; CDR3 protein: CASSLPTGAITDTQYF
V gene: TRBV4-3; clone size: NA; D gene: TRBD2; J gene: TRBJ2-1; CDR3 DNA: TGCGCCAGCAGCCTAGCGGGGGCCTCCTACAATGAGCAGTTCTTC; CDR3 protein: CASSLAGASYNEQFF
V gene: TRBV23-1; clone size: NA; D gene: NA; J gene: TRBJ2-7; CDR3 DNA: TGCGCCAGCAGTCAATCCCCCGTCCTCGAGCAGTACTTC; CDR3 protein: CASSQSPVLEQYF
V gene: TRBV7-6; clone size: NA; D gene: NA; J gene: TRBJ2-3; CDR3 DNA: TGTGCCAGCAGCCCCCCCCTAGATACGCAGTATTTT; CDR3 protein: CASSPPLDTQYF
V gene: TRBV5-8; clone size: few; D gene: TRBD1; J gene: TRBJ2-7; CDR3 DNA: TGTGCCAGCAGCACCTACAGGGGGCGAAGCTCCTACGAGCAGTACTTC; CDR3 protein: CASSTYRGRSSYEQYF
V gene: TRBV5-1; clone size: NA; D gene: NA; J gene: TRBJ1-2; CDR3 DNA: TGCGCCAGCAGCTTGTTAGGGGGTCCTGACTATGGCTACACCTTC; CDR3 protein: CASSLLGGPDYGYTF
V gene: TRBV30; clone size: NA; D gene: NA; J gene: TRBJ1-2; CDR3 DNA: TGTGCCTGGGAACAGGGAAGTCATGGCTACCCCTTC; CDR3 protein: CAWEQGSHGYPF
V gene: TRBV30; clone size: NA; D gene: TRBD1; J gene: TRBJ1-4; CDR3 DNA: TGTGCCTGGAGCTTACAGGGGCGTTCTGAAAAACTGTTTTTT; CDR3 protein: CAWSLQGRSEKLFF
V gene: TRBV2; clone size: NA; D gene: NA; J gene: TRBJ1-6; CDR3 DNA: TGTGCCACCCAGGCAAAGACCTATTCACCCCTCCACTTT; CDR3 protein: CATQAKTYSPLHF
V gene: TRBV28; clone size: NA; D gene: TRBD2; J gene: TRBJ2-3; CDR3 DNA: TGTGCCAGCAGTTTTTGGTACGGGGCTAGCGGGGGGGCTAAAGATACGCAGTATTTT; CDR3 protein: CASSFWYGASGGAKDTQYF
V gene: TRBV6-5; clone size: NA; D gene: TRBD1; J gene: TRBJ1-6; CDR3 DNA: TGTGCCAGCAGACTAACACAGGGGTTTGGTTCACCCCTCCACTTT; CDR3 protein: CASRLTQGFGSPLHF
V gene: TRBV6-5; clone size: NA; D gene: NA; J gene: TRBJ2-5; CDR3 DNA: TGTGCCAGCAGTTTGCGGGAGACCCAGTACTTC; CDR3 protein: CASSLRETQYF
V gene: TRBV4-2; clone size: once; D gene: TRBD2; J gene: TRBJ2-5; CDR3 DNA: TGTGCCAGCAGCCATGGACTAGCAGAAGAGACCCAGTACTTC; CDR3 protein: CASSHGLAEETQYF
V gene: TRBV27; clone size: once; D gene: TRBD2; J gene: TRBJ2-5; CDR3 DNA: TGTGCCAGCAGAAGGACTAGCGGGGCCCAAGAGACCCAGTACTTC; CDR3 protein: CASRRTSGAQETQYF
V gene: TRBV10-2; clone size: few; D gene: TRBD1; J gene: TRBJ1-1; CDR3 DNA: TGCGCCAGCAGCATTGACAGGGGCAACACTGAAGCTTTCTTT; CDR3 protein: CASSIDRGNTEAFF
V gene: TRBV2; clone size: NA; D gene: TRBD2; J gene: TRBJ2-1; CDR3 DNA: TGTGCCAGCAGTGCCCTAGCGGGGGGTATCAATGAGCAGTTCTTC; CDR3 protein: CASSALAGGINEQFF
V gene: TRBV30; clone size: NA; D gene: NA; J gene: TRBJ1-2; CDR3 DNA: TGTGCCTGGAGTCCTTCCCGTTTTAACTATGGCTACACCTTC; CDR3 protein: CAWSPSRFNYGYTF
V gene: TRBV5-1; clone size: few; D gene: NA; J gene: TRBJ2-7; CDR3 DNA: TGCGCCAGCAGCTTGGTGCGGGGCGGAACCTACGAGCAGTACTTC; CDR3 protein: CASSLVRGGTYEQYF
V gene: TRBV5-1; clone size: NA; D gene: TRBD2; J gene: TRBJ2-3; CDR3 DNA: TGCGCCAGCAGCTTGTGGTTGCGGGAGAGCACAGATACGCAGTATTTT; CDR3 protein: CASSLWLRESTDTQYF
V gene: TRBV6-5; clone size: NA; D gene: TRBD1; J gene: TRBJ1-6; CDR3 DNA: TGTGCCAGCAGTCTACAGGGGGGAAATTCACCCCTCCACTTT; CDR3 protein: CASSLQGGNSPLHF
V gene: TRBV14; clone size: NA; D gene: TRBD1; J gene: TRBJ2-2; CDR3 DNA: TGTGCCAGCAGCCATCAGGGGGACGGCACCGGGGAGCTGTTTTTT; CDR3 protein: CASSHQGDGTGELFF
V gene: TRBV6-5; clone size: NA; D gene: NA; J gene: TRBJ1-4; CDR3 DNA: TGTGCCAGCAGACCCGGACTAGGCGAAAAACTGTTTTTT; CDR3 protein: CASRPGLGEKLFF
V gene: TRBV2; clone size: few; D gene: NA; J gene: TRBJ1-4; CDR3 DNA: TGTGCCAGCAGTGAGGGGGCGACGACTAATGAAAAACTGTTTTTT; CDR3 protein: CASSEGATTNEKLFF
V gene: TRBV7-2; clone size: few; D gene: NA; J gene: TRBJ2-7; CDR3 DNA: TGTGCCAGCAGCTTTAGTCCCGCTTCCTACGAGCAGTACTTC; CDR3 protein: CASSFSPASYEQYF
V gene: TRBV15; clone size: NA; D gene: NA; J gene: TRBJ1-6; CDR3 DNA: TGTGCCACCAGTACGAGCTCCTATAATTCACCCCTCCACTTT; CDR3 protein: CATSTSSYNSPLHF
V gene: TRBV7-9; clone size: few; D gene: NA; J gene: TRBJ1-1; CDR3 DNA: TGTGCCAGCAGCTTCGATCTCGCGGGAAAAACTGAAGCTTTCTTT; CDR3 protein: CASSFDLAGKTEAFF
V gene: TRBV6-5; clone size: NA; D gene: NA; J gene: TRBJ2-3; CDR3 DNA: TGTGCCAGCAGTTACGGGGGGTTAGGAGATACGCAGTATTTT; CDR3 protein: CASSYGGLGDTQYF
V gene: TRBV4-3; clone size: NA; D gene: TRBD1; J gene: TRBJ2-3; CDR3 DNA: TGCGCCAGCAGCCAAGGGACAGGGAAGCAGTATTTT; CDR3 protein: CASSQGTGKQYF
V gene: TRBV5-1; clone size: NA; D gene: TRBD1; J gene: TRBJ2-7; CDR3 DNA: TGCGCCAGCAGCTCGACAGGGTACGAGCAGTACTTC; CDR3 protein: CASSSTGYEQYF
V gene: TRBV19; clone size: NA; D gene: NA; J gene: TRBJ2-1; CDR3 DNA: TGTGCCAGTGCCTCCGGCTCCTACAATGAGCAGTTCTTC; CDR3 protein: CASASGSYNEQFF
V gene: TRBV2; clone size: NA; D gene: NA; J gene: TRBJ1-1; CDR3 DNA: TGTGCCAGCAGTGAAATGATGTCCAGGGCTGAAGCTTTCTTT; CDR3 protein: CASSEMMSRAEAFF
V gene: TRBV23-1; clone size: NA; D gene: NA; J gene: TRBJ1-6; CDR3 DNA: TGCGCCAGCAGGCGCCTATTGACAGACTTT; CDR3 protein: CASRRLLTDF
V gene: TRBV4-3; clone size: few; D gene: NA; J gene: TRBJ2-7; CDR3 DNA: TGCGCCAGCAGCCAAGGTCAGGGGGGCGGGGAGCAGTACTTC; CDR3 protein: CASSQGQGGGEQYF